A single T cell receptor (beta chain) is shown here with its context. Its cognate antigen is unknown. CDR1 is KGHSH, CDR2 LQKENI, per germline. The CDR3 covers 15 residues. The ends were cut back, 3 bases at V and 4 bases at J, with 15 bases in the middle. Here immunoSEQ multiplex PCR was the method, and the copy in TCRdb shows in-frame clones only, minus some. The data show some 64,000 clones, around nine tenths seen once. This entry is derived from a study of OX40 agonist ivuxolimab in advanced cancers. About the research overall: Patients received ivuxolimab, an agonistic anti-OX40 (CD134) antibody.

General study results and limits: Averaged across samples, CD8+ T cells carried more expanded clones than CD4+ did. At 0.1 to 3.0 mg/kg, clonal expansion of CD4+ and CD8+ blood T cells had occurred by week 6.

This specimen was CD4+ or CD8+ T cells sorted from blood, taken in a trial of the OX40 agonist ivuxolimab. This chain joins TRBV18 and TRBJ1-1; tentative D call: TRBD1 (6 bases). This sequence originates from an adult with an advanced solid tumor such as melanoma, head and neck, liver or kidney cancer. The CDR3 DNA reads TGTGCCAGCTCACCCGAGTCAGGGGCGCGCACTGAAGCTTTCTTT. Residues: CASSPESGARTEAFF.